The rows below give T cell receptor beta chains drawn from one sample of a study of tumor and adjacent non-tumor tissue in lung cancer. Using its own MiXCR run on the multiplex PCR reads, TCRdb lists one record per CDR3 protein. The data hold 70,000 to 90,000 distinct CDR3 sequences, with under 80% observed a single time. Source material: lung tumor tissue. These receptors were taken from a woman between 45 and 65 years old with non-small cell lung cancer. CDR3s include the opening cysteine and the closing phenylalanine or tryptophan. Fields, in order: V gene, clone size, J gene, D gene, CDR3 DNA, CDR3 protein. A D gene is named only where the DNA matches it firmly. Rows may omit the clone size; those that give it use once, few, many or a size class.

V: TRBV6-2/TRBV6-3
size: few
J: TRBJ2-7
D: TRBD2
DNA: TGTGCCAGCAGCCCGGATAGCGGGAGGGCGTCGGACGAGCAGTACTTC
CDR3: CASSPDSGRASDEQYF

V: TRBV24-1
size: once
J: TRBJ2-5
D: NA
DNA: TGTGACACCAGTGATTTGCAGGGAGGTGAAGAGACCCAATACTTC
CDR3: CDTSDLQGGEETQYF

V: TRBV20-1
size: once
J: TRBJ2-7
D: NA
DNA: TGCAGTGCTAGGGCACTAGTGGCTTCACCCTACGAACAGTACTTC
CDR3: CSARALVASPYEQYF

V: TRBV5-5
size: many
J: TRBJ2-2
D: NA
DNA: TGTGCCAGCAGCTTATCGGTGAGGAACACCGGGGAGCTGTTTTTT
CDR3: CASSLSVRNTGELFF

V: TRBV28
size: NA
J: TRBJ2-1
D: NA
DNA: TGTGCCAGCACCACCAGGGGTGAACAGTTCTTC
CDR3: CASTTRGEQFF

V: TRBV5-1
size: many
J: TRBJ2-1
D: TRBD2
DNA: TGCGCCAGCAGCCCAAATAGCGGGATCGAATCCTACAATGAGCAGTTCTTC
CDR3: CASSPNSGIESYNEQFF

V: TRBV12-5
size: NA
J: TRBJ2-1
D: NA
DNA: TGTGCTAGTGGTTTTTCCCCCGGGACACATGATGAGCAGTTCTTC
CDR3: CASGFSPGTHDEQFF

V: TRBV16
size: many
J: TRBJ1-3
D: NA
DNA: TGTGCCAGCAGCCTCGGGGCTGGAAACACCATATATTTT
CDR3: CASSLGAGNTIYF

V: TRBV6-5
size: NA
J: TRBJ2-7
D: NA
DNA: TGTGCCAACAGTTACGGGTACGAGCAATACTTC
CDR3: CANSYGYEQYF

V: TRBV29-1
size: few
J: TRBJ2-3
D: NA
DNA: TGCAGTGCCAGAGGAAGCATAGATACGCAGTATTTT
CDR3: CSARGSIDTQYF

V: TRBV10-3
size: NA
J: TRBJ1-5
D: NA
DNA: TGTGACATCAGTGCTTCCGCCGGACTCAGCCATCGGCCCCAGCATTTT
CDR3: CDISASAGLSHRPQHF

V: TRBV5-4
size: many
J: TRBJ2-3
D: NA
DNA: TGTGCCAGCAGCTTCTTCGGCACAGATACGCAGTATTTT
CDR3: CASSFFGTDTQYF

V: TRBV20-1
size: NA
J: TRBJ1-1
D: TRBD1
DNA: TGCGGTGCTAGAGAAGGGGGCAGGGACACTGAAACTTTCTTT
CDR3: CGAREGGRDTETFF

V: TRBV6-5
size: NA
J: TRBJ1-4
D: NA
DNA: TGTGTCAGCACCCGCACTGGGAATGAAAAATTGTTTTTT
CDR3: CVSTRTGNEKLFF

V: TRBV28
size: NA
J: TRBJ1-1
D: NA
DNA: TGTGCCAGCAGTTTATTAGCTAGGGATGGAACTGAAGCTTTCTTT
CDR3: CASSLLARDGTEAFF

V: TRBV6-1
size: NA
J: TRBJ2-7
D: TRBD1
DNA: TGTGCCAGCAATGGAACCGGGACAGGGCTCTCGAACTACGGGCAGTACTTC
CDR3: CASNGTGTGLSNYGQYF

V: TRBV6-1
size: NA
J: TRBJ2-1
D: NA
DNA: TGTGCCAGGAGAACGTATGGGTATGAGCAGTTCTTC
CDR3: CARRTYGYEQFF

V: TRBV2
size: NA
J: TRBJ1-5
D: NA
DNA: TGTGCCAGCAGTGAGGGGGTTAATCAGCCCCAGCATTTT
CDR3: CASSEGVNQPQHF

V: TRBV29-1
size: medium-sized
J: TRBJ2-7
D: NA
DNA: TGCAGCGTTGATTCCAGCCTGGGCGAGCAGTACTTC
CDR3: CSVDSSLGEQYF

V: TRBV11-2
size: large
J: TRBJ2-3
D: NA
DNA: TGTGCCAGCAGCCCGGTGGGTTACCCGCTTCCAGATACGCAGTATTTT
CDR3: CASSPVGYPLPDTQYF

V: TRBV6-2/TRBV6-3
size: NA
J: TRBJ2-7
D: NA
DNA: TGTGCCAGCAGTCTAGGAGGGGACTCCTACGAGCAGTACTTC
CDR3: CASSLGGDSYEQYF

V: TRBV11-1
size: NA
J: TRBJ2-5
D: NA
DNA: TGTGCCAGCAACTTAGGCGTGACCCACTACTTC
CDR3: CASNLGVTHYF

V: TRBV12-3/TRBV12-4
size: NA
J: TRBJ2-1
D: NA
DNA: TGTGCCAGCAGTTCCTATGGGATCGTGATGGATAACTCCTACAATGAGCAGTTCTTC
CDR3: CASSSYGIVMDNSYNEQFF

V: TRBV6-1
size: NA
J: TRBJ1-5
D: NA
DNA: TGTGCCAGCAGCGACTATGACCTTGGTGGCAATCAGCCCCAGCATTTT
CDR3: CASSDYDLGGNQPQHF

V: TRBV29-1
size: NA
J: TRBJ1-3
D: NA
DNA: TGCAGCGGAATCACAGGGTCGATTGGAAACACAATATATTTT
CDR3: CSGITGSIGNTIYF

V: TRBV6-6
size: NA
J: TRBJ2-1
D: TRBD2
DNA: TGTGCCAGCAGTTATCACGGCGGGAGTTCCTACAATGAGCAGGTCTTC
CDR3: CASSYHGGSSYNEQVF

V: TRBV6-5
size: NA
J: TRBJ1-1
D: NA
DNA: TGTGTCAGCAGTTACTCGCGGGGCGCCCATGAAACCTTCTTT
CDR3: CVSSYSRGAHETFF

V: TRBV6-6
size: NA
J: TRBJ2-2
D: NA
DNA: TGTGCCAGCAAGATAGGATTAGTGCAGATCACCGGGGAGCTGTTTTTT
CDR3: CASKIGLVQITGELFF

V: TRBV6-5
size: NA
J: TRBJ2-6
D: NA
DNA: TGTGCTAGCAGTCTCCCTTGTTGGGACTCTGGGGCCAACGTCCTGACTTTC
CDR3: CASSLPCWDSGANVLTF

V: TRBV29-1
size: NA
J: TRBJ1-2
D: NA
DNA: TGCAGCGTTGGGGAGACAAATGGCTGCACCTTC
CDR3: CSVGETNGCTF

V: TRBV5-4
size: many
J: TRBJ2-6
D: TRBD2
DNA: TGTGCCAGCAGCAGTGCGGGACTAGCGGGACCTGGGGCCAACGTCCTGACTTTC
CDR3: CASSSAGLAGPGANVLTF

V: TRBV29-1
size: once
J: TRBJ2-7
D: NA
DNA: TGCAGCGTTGAGTTCGCATTACAGAAAACCTACGAACAGTACTTC
CDR3: CSVEFALQKTYEQYF

V: TRBV4-1
size: NA
J: TRBJ2-1
D: NA
DNA: TGCGCCAGCAGCCAAGGGACGCATTGGTCAGGTGATGAGCGGTTCTTC
CDR3: CASSQGTHWSGDERFF

V: TRBV12-3/TRBV12-4
size: NA
J: TRBJ2-1
D: NA
DNA: TGTGCCAGCGGTCGGGACACTGATCACAGTGAGCAGTTCTTC
CDR3: CASGRDTDHSEQFF

V: TRBV11-2
size: few
J: TRBJ2-1
D: NA
DNA: TGTGCCAGCAACCAGACTAACAGTGAGCAGTTCTTC
CDR3: CASNQTNSEQFF

V: TRBV29-1
size: NA
J: TRBJ2-1
D: NA
DNA: TGCATCATTGAATCTCCGACTAGGAGCTCCTACAATGAGCAGTTTTTC
CDR3: CIIESPTRSSYNEQFF

V: TRBV10-3
size: NA
J: TRBJ2-5
D: TRBD2
DNA: TGTGCCATCAGTACGGGAGAGGGAGGGGAGACCAAGTACTTC
CDR3: CAISTGEGGETKYF

V: TRBV6-1
size: NA
J: TRBJ2-3
D: NA
DNA: TGTACCAGCAACCGCAGGGACACAGATACGCAATATTTT
CDR3: CTSNRRDTDTQYF

V: TRBV29-1
size: many
J: TRBJ2-5
D: TRBD1
DNA: TGCAACGCCCGGACAGGGCAAGAGACCCAGTACTTC
CDR3: CNARTGQETQYF